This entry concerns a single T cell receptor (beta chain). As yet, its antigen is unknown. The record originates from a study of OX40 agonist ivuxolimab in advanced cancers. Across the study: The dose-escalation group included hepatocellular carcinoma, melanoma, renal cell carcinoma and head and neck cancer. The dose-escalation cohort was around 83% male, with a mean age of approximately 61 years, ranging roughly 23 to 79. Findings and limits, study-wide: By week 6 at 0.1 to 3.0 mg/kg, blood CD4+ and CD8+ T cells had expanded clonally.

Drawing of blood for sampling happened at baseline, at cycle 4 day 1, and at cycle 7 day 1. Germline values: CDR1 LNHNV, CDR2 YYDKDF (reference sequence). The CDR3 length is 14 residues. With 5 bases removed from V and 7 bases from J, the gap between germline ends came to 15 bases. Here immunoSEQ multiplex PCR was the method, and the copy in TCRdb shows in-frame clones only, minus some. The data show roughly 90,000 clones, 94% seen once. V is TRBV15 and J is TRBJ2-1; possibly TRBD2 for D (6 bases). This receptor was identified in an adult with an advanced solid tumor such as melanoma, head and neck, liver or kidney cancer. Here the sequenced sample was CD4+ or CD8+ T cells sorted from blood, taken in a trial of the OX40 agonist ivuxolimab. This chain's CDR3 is CATSSGEVGNEQFF. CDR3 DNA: TGTGCCACCAGCTCGGGGGAGGTCGGTAATGAGCAGTTCTTC. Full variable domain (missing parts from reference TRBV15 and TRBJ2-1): DAMVIQNPRYQVTQFGKPVTLSCSQTLNHNVMYWYQQKSSQAPKLLFHYYDKDFNNEADTPDNFQSRRPNTSFCFLDIRSPGLGDTAMYLCATSSGEVGNEQFFGPGTRLTVL.